The 24 T cell receptor beta chains presented below share a single source sample, sequenced in a study of chemoradiotherapy in HPV16-positive cancers. The method was immunoSEQ multiplex PCR; TCRdb's version includes in-frame clones alone and lacks a portion of them. The sample consists of 30,000 or so clones, about 80% of them appearing once. This material consisted of blood, taken from a patient who underwent chemoradiotherapy. Every receptor here comes from a human donor with HPV-associated anogenital cancer.

J is TRBJ1-1 and V is TRBV6-4; D is perhaps TRBD1 (6 bases). The length of the CDR3 is 14 residues. V lost 2 bases and J 7 bases, leaving 14 bases between the germline ends. Germline CDR1 reads MRHNA; CDR2 reads SNTAGT. CDR3 amino acids: CASSDRHGGSEAFF. Here the CDR3 DNA reads TGTGCCAGCAGTGACCGACATGGGGGCAGTGAAGCTTTCTTT.

The rearrangement uses TRBV10-3 and TRBJ1-1; D not resolved. Germline V lookup: CDR1 ENHRY, CDR2 SYGVKD. CDR3 length: 13 residues. The germline V and J ends were trimmed by 3 bases and 3 bases, with 8 bases remaining between them. The DNA for the CDR3 is TGTGCCATCAGTGAAAATATCGACACTGAAGCTTTCTTT. Its protein product is CAISENIDTEAFF.

V and J are TRBV7-6 and TRBJ2-5; 11 bases are shared with TRBD1. CDR1 and CDR2 from the germline V gene are SGHVS and FNYEAQ. The CDR3 contains 14 residues. The V and J ends lost 5 bases and 4 bases, in that order; junction bases with no gene match: 3. CDR3 in amino acids: CASSRTGGRETQYF. The CDR3 DNA sequence: TGTGCCAGCAGCCGGACAGGGGGCAGAGAGACCCAGTACTTC.

The rearrangement uses TRBV5-4 and TRBJ2-3, with 10 positions matching TRBD2. The CDR3 covers 17 residues. The ends lost 6 bases at V and 7 bases at J; junction bases unmatched: 17. Looked up from germline, CDR1 is SGHNT and CDR2 is YYREEE (reference sequence). The CDR3 spells CASIPSGGALTGNTQYF. In nucleotides, the CDR3 is TGTGCCAGCATTCCAAGCGGGGGGGCCCTAACTGGAAATACGCAGTATTTT.

The rearrangement uses TRBV6-4 and TRBJ2-1; 12 bases fit TRBD2. With V trimmed by 4 bases and J by 5 bases, 3 bases remained unmatched. Germline-derived CDR1 and CDR2 are MRHNA and SNTAGT. The CDR3 totals 15 residues. CDR3 protein: CASSALAGGNNEQFF. DNA for the CDR3: TGTGCCAGCAGTGCACTAGCGGGGGGAAACAATGAGCAGTTCTTC.

This clone was picked up one time. The chain carries TRBV15 and TRBJ1-2, with D possibly matching TRBD1 (5 bases). The CDR3 is made up of 17 amino acids. The V gene lost 0 bases and the J gene lost 1 base, with 15 bases spanning the gap. Germline CDR1 reads LNHNV; CDR2 reads YYDKDF (reference sequence). The CDR3 reads CATSRDYGAGFNYGYTF. In DNA, the CDR3 is TGTGCCACCAGCAGAGATTATGGGGCAGGGTTTAACTATGGCTACACCTTC.

The chain links TRBV5-8 to TRBJ1-5, with D perhaps TRBD1 (5 bases). V lost 3 bases to trimming and J lost 2 bases, with 18 bases between them. Germline values: CDR1 SGHTS, CDR2 YDEGEE. The CDR3 is 17 residues long. The CDR3 reads CASSWGGLPVGNQPQHF. CDR3 DNA sequence: TGTGCCAGCAGCTGGGGGGGTCTCCCGGTGGGCAATCAGCCCCAGCATTTT. Looking up the rest from reference TRBV5-8 and TRBJ1-5 gives the full variable domain: EAGVTQSPTHLIKTRGQQATLRCSPISGHTSVYWYQQALGLGLQFLLWYDEGEERNRGNFPPRFSGRQFPNYSSELNVNALELEDSALYLCASSWGGLPVGNQPQHFGDGTRLSIL.

J is TRBJ1-6 and V is TRBV5-4; 7 bases agree with TRBD1. Per germline, CDR1 SGHNT and CDR2 YYREEE (reference sequence). Trimming took 1 base from V and 18 from J; bases not matched to a gene: 4. The CDR3 runs to 11 residues. CDR3 sequence: CASSLIDRAHF. The CDR3 DNA reads TGTGCCAGCAGCTTGATCGACAGGGCCCACTTT.

This chain links TRBV4-2 with TRBJ1-2; D is perhaps TRBD1 (6 bases). The CDR3 contains 18 residues. Trimming removed 0 bases at V and 2 bases at J, with 19 bases between. Germline V CDR1 and CDR2: LGHNA, YNFKEQ. CDR3 amino acids: CASSQDLVGATQNYGYTF. CDR3 in DNA: TGTGCCAGCAGCCAAGATCTGGTGGGGGCAACCCAAAACTATGGCTACACCTTC.

The chain is built from TRBV7-6 and TRBJ2-2, with D perhaps TRBD1 (6 bases). The CDR3 runs to 14 residues. V shed 0 bases and J shed 7 bases, with 9 bases lying between them. CDR1 SGHVS and CDR2 FNYEAQ come from the germline V gene. This chain's CDR3 is CASSLAQGRGELFF. CDR3 nucleotide sequence: TGTGCCAGCAGCTTAGCTCAGGGGCGCGGGGAGCTGTTTTTT.

This clone appeared a few times. The chain combines TRBV7-9 with TRBJ2-1; the match to TRBD2 covers 8 bases. Losses at the gene ends were 1 base for V and 2 bases for J; bases not matched to a gene: 13. Germline assignment: CDR1 SEHNR and CDR2 FQNEAQ (reference sequence). The CDR3 length is 19 residues. The CDR3 DNA follows: TGTGCCAGCAGCTTAGTCCAGCGGGGGACTCCCCGACCCTACAATGAGCAGTTCTTC. Its protein is CASSLVQRGTPRPYNEQFF.

The chain has TRBV29-1 and TRBJ2-3; TRBD1 matches at 8 bases. Germline V gene data show CDR1 as SQVTM and CDR2 as ANQGSEA. CDR3 length: 16 amino acids. V shed 6 bases, J shed 5 bases, and the junction held 16 bases outside the gene matches. The CDR3 spells CSVETGQGIPIDTQYF. The CDR3 DNA reads TGCAGCGTCGAAACAGGACAGGGCATTCCGATAGATACGCAGTATTTT.

DNA of the CDR3: TGTGCCAGCAGTGAAGCGCTCGGCGGGGGGCGGATTAACAATGAGCAGTTCTTC. This codes for CASSEALGGGRINNEQFF. V gene TRBV6-1 combines with J gene TRBJ2-1; 8 bases map to TRBD2. V gave up 0 bases and J gave up 5 bases; unmatched junction bases: 12. The germline CDR1 and CDR2 sequences are MNHNS and SASEGT. CDR3 length: 18 amino acids.

V usage is TRBV2 and J usage is TRBJ1-1; possible D gene TRBD1, 6 bases. The V gene's germline CDR1 is SNHLY and CDR2 FYNNEI. V lost 8 bases and J lost 1, with 17 bases in between. The CDR3 sequence is 15 residues long. DNA for the CDR3: TGTGCCAGCGGGGGGGGGCGAGCAACGAACACTGAAGCTTTCTTT. Translated, it gives CASGGGRATNTEAFF.

The gene calls are TRBV7-2 and TRBJ2-5, with D perhaps TRBD2 (6 bases). CDR3 length equals 17 residues. V was trimmed by 1 base and J by 3 bases, leaving 18 bases between them. From germline, CDR1 is SGHTA and CDR2 FQGNSA. DNA of the CDR3: TGTGCCAGCAGCTTAGAGTGGTTAGCGGAAAATGAAGAGACCCAGTACTTC. It yields the protein CASSLEWLAENEETQYF.

The chain is built from TRBV2 and TRBJ2-1, with D possibly called TRBD1 or TRBD2 (5 bases each). CDR3 length: 15 residues. V lost 7 bases, J lost 1 base, and 14 bases lay in between. CDR1 and CDR2 (germline): SNHLY, FYNNEI. CDR3 bases: TGTGCCAGCAAAGGGTGGGGGATATCCTACAATGAGCAGTTCTTC. It specifies CASKGWGISYNEQFF.

This chain links TRBV7-2 with TRBJ1-5; D gene ambiguous. CDR3 length: 13 amino acids. Germline V lookup: CDR1 SGHTA, CDR2 FQGNSA. Trimming left V 5 bases short and J 5 bases short, with 10 bases between. CDR3 sequence reads: CASSASWDQPQHF. The CDR3 DNA is TGTGCCAGCAGCGCGTCGTGGGATCAGCCCCAGCATTTT. Variable domain in full (rest from reference TRBV7-2 and TRBJ1-5): GAGVSQSPSNKVTEKGKDVELRCDPISGHTALYWYRQSLGQGLEFLIYFQGNSAPDKSGLPSDRFSAERTGGSVSTLTIQRTQQEDSAVYLCASSASWDQPQHFGDGTRLSIL.

The gene calls are TRBV2 and TRBJ1-5, with D unresolved. This CDR3 comprises 13 residues. In germline, CDR1 is SNHLY, CDR2 FYNNEI. V was shortened by 7 bases and J by 5 bases, with 12 bases between the two germline ends. The CDR3 nucleotides are TGTGCCAGCAAAGCTGTTCGGGATCAGCCCCAGCATTTT. It encodes CASKAVRDQPQHF. The complete variable domain, with remaining parts taken from reference TRBV2 and TRBJ1-5, reads EPEVTQTPSHQVTQMGQEVILRCVPISNHLYFYWYRQILGQKVEFLVSFYNNEISEKSEIFDDQFSVERPDGSNFTLKIRSTKLEDSAMYFCASKAVRDQPQHFGDGTRLSIL.

The J gene is TRBJ1-5, the V gene TRBV19; D is unresolved. Germline lookup yields CDR1 LNHDA and CDR2 SQIVND (reference sequence). Between the trimmed V and J ends, which lost 8 bases and 2 bases, there was a span of 7 bases. The CDR3 spans 12 residues. The CDR3 DNA is TGTGCCAGTCGGTCCGGCAATCAGCCCCAGCATTTT. Its protein is CASRSGNQPQHF. The full variable domain, completed using reference TRBV19 and TRBJ1-5, is DGGITQSPKYLFRKEGQNVTLSCEQNLNHDAMYWYRQDPGQGLRLIYYSQIVNDFQKGDIAEGYSVSREKKESFPLTVTSAQKNPTAFYLCASRSGNQPQHFGDGTRLSIL.

V usage is TRBV9 and J usage is TRBJ2-2; no clear D. The V end was cut by 7 bases, the J end by 0 bases, with 10 bases between. CDR1 is SGDLS, CDR2 YYNGEE, per germline. This CDR3 is 14 amino acids long. The CDR3 DNA reads TGTGCCAGCGGTGAGGCCCCGAACACCGGGGAGCTGTTTTTT. It encodes CASGEAPNTGELFF.

V and J are TRBV6-1 and TRBJ2-3, with 7 bases identical to TRBD2. The CDR3 has 19 residues. The germline V gene encodes CDR1 MNHNS and CDR2 SASEGT. V gave up 4 bases and J gave up 0 bases; unmatched junction bases: 16. The CDR3 DNA sequence: TGTGCCAGCAGTGGGGGGGGTGTTCGGTACGCATCTAGCACAGATACGCAGTATTTT. It codes for CASSGGGVRYASSTDTQYF.

The chain joins TRBV5-1 to TRBJ1-1; 8 positions agree with TRBD1. V was clipped by 0 bases and J by 0 bases; unmatched bases: 7. The CDR3 loop spans 17 amino acids. Germline V gives CDR1 SGHRS, CDR2 YFSETQ. The CDR3 spells CASSLDVAGGLNTEAFF. In nucleotides, the CDR3 is TGCGCCAGCAGCTTGGATGTGGCAGGGGGCCTGAACACTGAAGCTTTCTTT.

The V gene is TRBV9, the J gene TRBJ2-3; D is ambiguous. The CDR3 sequence is 15 residues long. Trimming stripped 0 bases from V and 2 bases from J, with 10 bases between. The germline V gene has CDR1 SGDLS and CDR2 YYNGEE. For the CDR3, the DNA is TGTGCCAGCAGCGTAGGTTCTCAAATCACAGATACGCAGTATTTT. Translated, it gives CASSVGSQITDTQYF. The complete variable domain, with remaining parts taken from reference TRBV9 and TRBJ2-3, reads DSGVTQTPKHLITATGQRVTLRCSPRSGDLSVYWYQQSLDQGLQFLIQYYNGEERAKGNILERFSAQQFPDLHSELNLSSLELGDSALYFCASSVGSQITDTQYFGPGTRLTVL.

This clone was counted a few times. The V call is TRBV18, the J call TRBJ1-6, with D possibly TRBD1 on 5 matching bases. This CDR3 is 14 amino acids long. Germline values: CDR1 KGHSH, CDR2 LQKENI. V lost 6 bases, J lost 13 bases, and 19 bases lay in between. The CDR3 coding sequence is TGTGCCAGCTCCCCGGACATGAGTGCGCTTCCCCTCCACTTT. Its protein product is CASSPDMSALPLHF.